This T cell receptor beta chain is drawn from a study of T cells after yellow fever vaccination. About the research overall: SMART-Seq v4 Ultra Low Input served to prepare low-cell-number fractions. Findings of the study overall: Once the booster was given, most primary-vaccination clones reappeared, at about 96% for CD4 and around 90% for CD8.

This clonotype was detected ten times or more. Its antigen remains unknown. TCRdb reprocessed the 5' RACE reads via MiXCR and lists one record per CDR3 protein. Of 100,000 to 150,000 distinct CDR3 sequences listed, 6.5% to 8% are singletons. This CDR3 comprises 13 residues. V gave up 5 bases and J gave up 5 bases, with 11 bases separating them. Germline V lookup: CDR1 SGHTA, CDR2 FQGNSA. V gene TRBV7-2 combines with J gene TRBJ2-3; no firm D call. This specimen consisted of CD4+ T cells sorted from PBMCs, obtained 9 to 10 days after the first yellow fever vaccination. The TCR sequence derives from a man between 18 and 29 years old who received the YFV17D yellow fever vaccine. CDR3 protein: CASSLGSRDTQYF. Written as DNA, the CDR3 is TGTGCCAGCAGCCTAGGGTCAAGAGATACGCAGTATTTT.